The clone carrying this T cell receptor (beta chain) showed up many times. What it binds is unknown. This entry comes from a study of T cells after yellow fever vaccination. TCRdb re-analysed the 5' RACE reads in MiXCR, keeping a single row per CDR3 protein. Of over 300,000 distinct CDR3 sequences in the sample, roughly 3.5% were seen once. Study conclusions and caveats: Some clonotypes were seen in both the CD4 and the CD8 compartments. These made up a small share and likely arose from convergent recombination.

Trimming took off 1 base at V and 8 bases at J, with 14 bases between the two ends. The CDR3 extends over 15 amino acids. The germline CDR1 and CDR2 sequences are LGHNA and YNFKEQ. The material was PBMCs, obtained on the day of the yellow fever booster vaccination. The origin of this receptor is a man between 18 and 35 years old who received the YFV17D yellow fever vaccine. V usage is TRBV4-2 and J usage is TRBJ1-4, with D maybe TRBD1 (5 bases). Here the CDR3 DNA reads TGTGCCAGCAGCCAAGTCGGGGGATCTGGGGAAAAACTGTTTTTT. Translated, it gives CASSQVGGSGEKLFF.